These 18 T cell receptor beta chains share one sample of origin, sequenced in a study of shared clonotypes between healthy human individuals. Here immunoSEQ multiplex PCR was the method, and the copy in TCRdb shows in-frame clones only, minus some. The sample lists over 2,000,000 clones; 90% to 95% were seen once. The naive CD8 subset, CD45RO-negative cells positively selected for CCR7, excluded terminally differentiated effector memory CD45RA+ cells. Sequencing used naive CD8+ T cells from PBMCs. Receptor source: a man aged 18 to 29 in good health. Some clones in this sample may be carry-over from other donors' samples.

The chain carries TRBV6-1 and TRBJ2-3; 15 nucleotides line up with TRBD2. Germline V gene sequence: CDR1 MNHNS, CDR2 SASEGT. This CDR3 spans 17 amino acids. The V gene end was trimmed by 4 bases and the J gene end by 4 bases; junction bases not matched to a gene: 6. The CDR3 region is CASSGWTSGRAADTQYF. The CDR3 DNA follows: TGTGCCAGCAGTGGATGGACTAGCGGGAGGGCCGCAGATACGCAGTATTTT.

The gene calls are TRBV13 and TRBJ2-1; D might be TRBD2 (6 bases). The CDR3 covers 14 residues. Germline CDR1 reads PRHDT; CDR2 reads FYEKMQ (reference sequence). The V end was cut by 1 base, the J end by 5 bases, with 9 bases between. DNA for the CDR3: TGTGCCAGCAGCTTAGTCGGGACTGACAATGAGCAGTTCTTC. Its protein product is CASSLVGTDNEQFF.

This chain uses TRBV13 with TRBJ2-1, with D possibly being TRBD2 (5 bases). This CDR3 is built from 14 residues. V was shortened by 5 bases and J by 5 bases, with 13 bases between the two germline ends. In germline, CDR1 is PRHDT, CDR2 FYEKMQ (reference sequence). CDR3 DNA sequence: TGTGCCAGCAGCAACCGTTGGGAGCACAATGAGCAGTTCTTC. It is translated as CASSNRWEHNEQFF.

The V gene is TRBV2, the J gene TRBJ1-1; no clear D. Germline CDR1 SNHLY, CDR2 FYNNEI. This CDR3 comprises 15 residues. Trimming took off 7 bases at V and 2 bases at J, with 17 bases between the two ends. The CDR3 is CASIEGQSGNTEAFF. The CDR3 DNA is TGTGCCAGCATAGAGGGCCAGTCCGGTAACACTGAAGCTTTCTTT. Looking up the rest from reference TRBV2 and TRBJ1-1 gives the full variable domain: EPEVTQTPSHQVTQMGQEVILRCVPISNHLYFYWYRQILGQKVEFLVSFYNNEISEKSEIFDDQFSVERPDGSNFTLKIRSTKLEDSAMYFCASIEGQSGNTEAFFGQGTRLTVV.

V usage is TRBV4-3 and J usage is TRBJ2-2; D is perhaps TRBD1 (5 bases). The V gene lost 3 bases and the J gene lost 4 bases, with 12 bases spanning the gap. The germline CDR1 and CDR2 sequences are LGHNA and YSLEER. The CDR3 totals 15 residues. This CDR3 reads CASSQGFRATGELFF. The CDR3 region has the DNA TGCGCCAGCAGCCAGGGGTTCAGGGCCACCGGGGAGCTGTTTTTT.

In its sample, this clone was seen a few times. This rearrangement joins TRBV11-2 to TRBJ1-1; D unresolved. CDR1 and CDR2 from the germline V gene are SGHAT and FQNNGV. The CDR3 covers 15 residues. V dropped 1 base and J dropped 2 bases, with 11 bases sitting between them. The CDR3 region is CASSLVVIGNTEAFF. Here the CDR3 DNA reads TGTGCCAGCAGCTTAGTGGTAATAGGAAACACTGAAGCTTTCTTT.

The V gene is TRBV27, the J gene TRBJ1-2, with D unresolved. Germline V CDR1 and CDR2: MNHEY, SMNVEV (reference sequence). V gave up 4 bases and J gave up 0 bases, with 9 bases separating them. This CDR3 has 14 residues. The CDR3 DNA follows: TGTGCCAGCAGTTCTTCAGTAGCTAACTATGGCTACACCTTC. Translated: CASSSSVANYGYTF.

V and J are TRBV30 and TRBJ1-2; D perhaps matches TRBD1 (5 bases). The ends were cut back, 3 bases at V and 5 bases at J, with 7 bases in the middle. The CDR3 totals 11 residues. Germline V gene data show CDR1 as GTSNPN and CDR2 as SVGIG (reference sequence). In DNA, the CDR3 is TGTGCCTGGAGAGGGGTGTATGGCTACACCTTC. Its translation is CAWRGVYGYTF. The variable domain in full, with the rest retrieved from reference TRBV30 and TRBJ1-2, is SQTIHQWPATLVQPVGSPLSLECTVEGTSNPNLYWYRQAAGRGLQLLFYSVGIGQISSEVPQNLSASRPQDRQFILSSKKLLLSDSGFYLCAWRGVYGYTFGSGTRLTVV.

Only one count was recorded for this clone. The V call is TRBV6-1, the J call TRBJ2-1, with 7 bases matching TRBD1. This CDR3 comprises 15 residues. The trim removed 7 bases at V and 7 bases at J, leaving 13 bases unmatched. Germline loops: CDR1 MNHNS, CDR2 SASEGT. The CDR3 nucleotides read TGTGCCAGCATCCCTCAACAGGGGATCAGGAATGAGCAGTTCTTC. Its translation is CASIPQQGIRNEQFF.

In nucleotides, the CDR3 is TGTGCCAGCAGCTTTGGTCAGGAGGTAGGCGAGCAGTACTTC. Translating gives CASSFGQEVGEQYF. This rearrangement joins TRBV7-2 to TRBJ2-7; TRBD2 might be the D (5 bases). The CDR3 covers 14 residues. Germline V gives CDR1 SGHTA, CDR2 FQGNSA. With 3 bases removed from V and 6 bases from J, the gap between germline ends came to 15 bases.

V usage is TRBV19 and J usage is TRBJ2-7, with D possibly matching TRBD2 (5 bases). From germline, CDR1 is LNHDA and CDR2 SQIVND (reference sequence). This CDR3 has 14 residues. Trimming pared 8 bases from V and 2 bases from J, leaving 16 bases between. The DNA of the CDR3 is TGTGCCAGTTTCGGTGGCGGGCCGACCTACGAGCAGTACTTC. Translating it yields CASFGGGPTYEQYF.

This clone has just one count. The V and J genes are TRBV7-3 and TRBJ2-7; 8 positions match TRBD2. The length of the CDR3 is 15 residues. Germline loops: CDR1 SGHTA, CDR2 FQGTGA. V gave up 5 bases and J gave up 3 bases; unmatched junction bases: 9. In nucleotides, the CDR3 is TGTGCCAGCAGCCCGAAAACTAGCGGCTTCTACGAGCAGTACTTC. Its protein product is CASSPKTSGFYEQYF.

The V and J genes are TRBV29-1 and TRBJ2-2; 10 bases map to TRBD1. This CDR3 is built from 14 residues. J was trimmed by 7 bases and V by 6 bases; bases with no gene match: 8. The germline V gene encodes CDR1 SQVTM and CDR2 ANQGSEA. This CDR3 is CSVSPGQGHGELFF. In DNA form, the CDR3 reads TGCAGCGTATCGCCGGGACAGGGGCACGGGGAGCTGTTTTTT.

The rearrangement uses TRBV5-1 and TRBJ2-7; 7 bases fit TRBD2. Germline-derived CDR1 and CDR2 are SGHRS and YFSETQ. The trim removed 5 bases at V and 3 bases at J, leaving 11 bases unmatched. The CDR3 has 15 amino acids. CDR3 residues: CASRPGLADVYEQYF. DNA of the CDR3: TGCGCCAGCAGACCAGGCCTAGCGGACGTCTACGAGCAGTACTTC.

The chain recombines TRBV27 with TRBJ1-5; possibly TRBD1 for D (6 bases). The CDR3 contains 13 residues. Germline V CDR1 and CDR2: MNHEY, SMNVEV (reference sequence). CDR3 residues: CSSGTHQDQPQHF. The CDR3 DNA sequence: TGTTCATCTGGGACACACCAAGATCAGCCCCAGCATTTT.

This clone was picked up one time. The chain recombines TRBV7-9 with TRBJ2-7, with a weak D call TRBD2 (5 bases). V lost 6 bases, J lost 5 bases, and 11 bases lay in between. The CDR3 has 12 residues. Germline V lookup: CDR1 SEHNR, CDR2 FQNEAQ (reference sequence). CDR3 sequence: CASSRGVDEQYF. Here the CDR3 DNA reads TGTGCCAGCAGTCGGGGTGTGGACGAGCAGTACTTC.

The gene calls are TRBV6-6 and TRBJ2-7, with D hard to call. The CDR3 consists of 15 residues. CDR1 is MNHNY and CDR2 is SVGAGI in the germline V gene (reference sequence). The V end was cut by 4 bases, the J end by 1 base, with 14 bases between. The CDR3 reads CASSFTFPQSYEQYF. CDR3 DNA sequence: TGTGCCAGCAGTTTCACATTCCCTCAATCCTACGAGCAGTACTTC.

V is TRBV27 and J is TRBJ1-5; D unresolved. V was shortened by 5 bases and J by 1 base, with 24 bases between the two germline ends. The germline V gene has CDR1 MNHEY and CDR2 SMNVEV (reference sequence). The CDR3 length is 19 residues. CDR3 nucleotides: TGTGCCAGCAGTCTACAACGAGCACGTATGAGTAAGAGCAATCAGCCCCAGCATTTT. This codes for CASSLQRARMSKSNQPQHF.